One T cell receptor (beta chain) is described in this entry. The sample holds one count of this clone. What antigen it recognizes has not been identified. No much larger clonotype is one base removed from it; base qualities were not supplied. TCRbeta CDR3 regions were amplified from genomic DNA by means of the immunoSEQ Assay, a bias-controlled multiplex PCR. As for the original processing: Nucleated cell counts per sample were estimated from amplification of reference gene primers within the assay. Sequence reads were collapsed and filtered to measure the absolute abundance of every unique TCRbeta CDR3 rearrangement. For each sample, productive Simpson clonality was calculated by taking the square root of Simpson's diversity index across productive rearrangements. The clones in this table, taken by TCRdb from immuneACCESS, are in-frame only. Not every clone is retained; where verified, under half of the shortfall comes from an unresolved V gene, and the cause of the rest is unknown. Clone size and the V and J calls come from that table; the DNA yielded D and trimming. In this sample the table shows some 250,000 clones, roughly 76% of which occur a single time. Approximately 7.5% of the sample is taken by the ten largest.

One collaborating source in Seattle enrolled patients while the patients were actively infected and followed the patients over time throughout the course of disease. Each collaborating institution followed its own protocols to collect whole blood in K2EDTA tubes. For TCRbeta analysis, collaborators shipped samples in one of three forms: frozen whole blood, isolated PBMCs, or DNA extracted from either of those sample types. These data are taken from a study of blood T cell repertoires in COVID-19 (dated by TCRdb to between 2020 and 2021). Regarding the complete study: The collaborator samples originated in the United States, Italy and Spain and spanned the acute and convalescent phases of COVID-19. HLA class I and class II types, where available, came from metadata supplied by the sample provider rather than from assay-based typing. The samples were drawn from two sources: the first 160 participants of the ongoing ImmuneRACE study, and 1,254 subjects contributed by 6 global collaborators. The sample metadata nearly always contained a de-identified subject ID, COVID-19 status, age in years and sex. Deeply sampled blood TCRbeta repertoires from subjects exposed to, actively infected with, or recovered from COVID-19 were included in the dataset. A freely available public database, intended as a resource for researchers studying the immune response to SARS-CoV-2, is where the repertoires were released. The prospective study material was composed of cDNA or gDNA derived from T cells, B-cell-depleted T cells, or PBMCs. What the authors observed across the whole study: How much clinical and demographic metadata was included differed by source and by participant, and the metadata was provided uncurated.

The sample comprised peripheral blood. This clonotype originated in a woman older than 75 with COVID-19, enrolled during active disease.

The nucleotide sequence reads TGCAGTGCTCTGAGATACGAGCAGTACTTC. The encoded protein is CSALRYEQYF. The sequence is built from TRBV20-1 and TRBJ2-7; a confident D gene designation cannot be given. The CDR3 contains 10 residues, cysteine and phenylalanine counted. The entry retains the CDR3 DNA only, 30 bases that are in frame from base 1. CDR1 is given as DFQATT and CDR2 as SNEGSKA, both from the germline V gene (reference sequence). V is clipped by 5 bases and J by 4 bases, and the sequence between their germline boundaries is 6 bases long.